This TCR beta chain came from a study of cytomegalovirus exposure and HLA in healthy donors. Study-wide results and caveats: In a later analysis, TCR beta V- and J-gene trimming was associated with a missense DCLRE1C variant.

PCR amplification relied on 60 Vbeta primers (plus 13 Jbeta primers). Only in-frame clones appear in the TCRdb table, and some are missing; sequencing was by immunoSEQ multiplex PCR. The sample has about 200,000 clones; 75% to 90% are singletons. V lost 5 bases to trimming and J lost 6 bases; unmatched junction nucleotides: 5. The CDR3 covers 15 residues. Looked up from germline, CDR1 is SEHNR and CDR2 is FQNEAQ (reference sequence). Turning to this clone: No antigen is known for it.

The sequenced material came from PBMCs. The chain combines TRBV7-9 with TRBJ1-6; TRBD1 agrees at 9 bases. The source is a boy between 2 and 10 years old in good health and CMV-seronegative. The CDR3 bases are TGTGCCAGCAGCCCACAGGGGGCGAGTAATTCACCCCTCCACTTT. Amino acid sequence: CASSPQGASNSPLHF.